The next 29 T cell receptor beta chains were all read from a single sample in a study of beta chain features in type 1 diabetes. The whole isolated RNA underwent reverse transcription, so sequencing captured expressed TCRB transcripts. Profiled with immunoSEQ multiplex PCR; TCRdb holds only in-frame clones, not every one. The sample records about 150,000 clones, approximately 12% being singletons. Material: central memory CD4+ T cells from blood. The receptors were gathered from a man in his late teens or twenties in good health.

This clone turned up a few times. This chain links TRBV18 with TRBJ2-7; no clear D gene. The CDR3 contains 15 residues. The germline CDR1 and CDR2 sequences are KGHSH and LQKENI. V gave up 6 bases and J gave up 2 bases, with 17 bases separating them. Here the CDR3 reads CASSLSANGPYEQYF. CDR3 DNA sequence: TGTGCCAGCTCGTTATCGGCAAACGGACCCTACGAGCAGTACTTC.

This clone was detected a few times. V and J are TRBV14 and TRBJ1-5, with 8 bases lining up with TRBD1. The V and J ends lost 4 bases and 6 bases, in that order; junction bases with no gene match: 2. This CDR3 contains 13 residues. Germline values: CDR1 SGHDN, CDR2 FVKESK. This CDR3 is CASSLGQGQPQHF. Here the CDR3 DNA reads TGTGCCAGCAGCCTCGGACAGGGTCAGCCCCAGCATTTT.

The V and J genes are TRBV29-1 and TRBJ2-7; perhaps TRBD1 as D (6 bases). The CDR3 is made up of 10 amino acids. V dropped 7 bases and J dropped 7 bases, with 11 bases sitting between them. Per the germline V gene, CDR1 is SQVTM and CDR2 is ANQGSEA. CDR3 nucleotides: TGCAGCGCCGCAGACAGGGAGCAGTACTTC. Amino acids: CSAADREQYF.

At least ten counts were recorded for this clone. This rearrangement joins TRBV7-2 to TRBJ1-5, with D uncertain. The germline gives CDR1 SGHTA, CDR2 FQGNSA. The CDR3 runs to 13 residues. Trimming removed 8 bases at V and 1 base at J, with 9 bases between. The CDR3 protein is CASAQGSNQPQHF. Here the CDR3 DNA reads TGTGCCAGCGCTCAAGGGAGCAATCAGCCCCAGCATTTT.

The chain is built from TRBV4-3 and TRBJ1-6, with 7 bases lining up with TRBD1. Germline CDR1 and CDR2: LGHNA and YSLEER. The CDR3 spans 15 residues. V dropped 6 bases and J dropped 8; count of bases not matched to a gene: 10. The CDR3 nucleotides are TGCGCCAGCAGGCAGGGGGGGAAAAGTGATTCACCCCTCCACTTT. This sequence encodes CASRQGGKSDSPLHF.

Only a few counts were recorded for this clone. The genes are TRBV5-4 and TRBJ2-4; D gene uncertain. Trimming pared 3 bases from V and 0 bases from J, leaving 25 bases between. This CDR3 is 20 amino acids long. CDR1 is SGHNT and CDR2 is YYREEE in the germline V gene (reference sequence). The chain's CDR3 is CASSSESTGIVIAAKNIQYF. The CDR3 DNA reads as TGTGCCAGCAGCTCTGAGAGTACTGGCATCGTAATAGCAGCCAAAAACATTCAGTACTTC.

The chain recombines TRBV27 with TRBJ1-1, with 7 bases lining up with TRBD1. Germline CDR1 is MNHEY and CDR2 is SMNVEV (reference sequence). V was clipped by 6 bases and J by 4 bases; unmatched bases: 14. The CDR3 has 16 residues. The CDR3 protein is CASSPGSDRVRTEAFF. In DNA, the CDR3 is TGTGCCAGCAGCCCCGGCTCCGACAGGGTTCGCACTGAAGCTTTCTTT.

The rearrangement uses TRBV4-1 and TRBJ1-5; 9 nucleotides match TRBD1. V lost 2 bases and J lost 5; bases outside the gene matches: 1. CDR3 length: 14 amino acids. Germline V gene sequence: CDR1 MGHRA, CDR2 YSYEKL. The CDR3 region is CASSQTGGDQPQHF. CDR3 bases: TGCGCCAGCAGCCAAACAGGGGGCGATCAGCCCCAGCATTTT.

The rearrangement uses TRBV6-6 and TRBJ2-2; D not certain. CDR3 length equals 15 residues. Germline values: CDR1 MNHNY, CDR2 SVGAGI (reference sequence). Trimming removed 4 bases at V and 0 bases at J, with 9 bases between. Here the CDR3 DNA reads TGTGCCAGCAGTTTGACACCAACGAACACCGGGGAGCTGTTTTTT. This sequence encodes CASSLTPTNTGELFF.

The chain employs TRBV6-5 and TRBJ2-7; D remains unclear. Trimming left V 7 bases short and J 6 bases short, with 16 bases between. The CDR3 has 13 amino acids. Germline assignment: CDR1 MNHEY and CDR2 SVGAGI. The CDR3 DNA reads TGTGCCAGCAACCTACAAGGCCCCCGCGAGCAGTACTTC. This gives the protein CASNLQGPREQYF.

Regarding this clone: Other DNA sequences in this sample translate to the same CDR3. The V call is TRBV20-1, the J call TRBJ2-1; D may match TRBD1 or TRBD2 (5 bases each). V lost 6 bases, J lost 6 bases, and 9 bases lay in between. CDR3 length equals 11 residues. CDR1 is DFQATT and CDR2 is SNEGSKA in the germline V gene (reference sequence). The CDR3: CSAGTGNEQFF. The DNA of the CDR3 is TGCAGTGCGGGGACGGGCAATGAGCAGTTCTTC.

The chain is built from TRBV5-4 and TRBJ2-5, with D tentatively TRBD1 (6 bases). Germline V gene data show CDR1 as SGHNT and CDR2 as YYREEE (reference sequence). V lost 4 bases and J 4 bases, leaving 11 bases between the germline ends. The CDR3 is 13 amino acids. The CDR3, as DNA: TGTGCCAGCAGCCGAGGGGGACGAGAGACCCAGTACTTC. Residues: CASSRGGRETQYF.

The genes are TRBV18 and TRBJ2-1, with D unresolved. V was cut by 2 bases and J by 8 bases, with 7 bases left in between. The CDR3 is 12 amino acids. Germline V gene lookup returns CDR1 KGHSH and CDR2 LQKENI. The CDR3: CASSPISDEQFF. CDR3 nucleotide sequence: TGTGCCAGCTCACCAATCTCCGATGAGCAGTTCTTC.

This clone was seen a handful of times. The V gene is TRBV14, the J gene TRBJ1-1, with D possibly being TRBD1 (5 bases). Germline loops: CDR1 SGHDN, CDR2 FVKESK. The CDR3 is made up of 14 amino acids. Trimming took off 4 bases at V and 4 bases at J, with 13 bases between the two ends. CDR3 sequence reads: CASSLWDGGTEAFF. The CDR3 coding sequence is TGTGCCAGCAGCCTTTGGGACGGGGGCACTGAAGCTTTCTTT.

The chain employs TRBV9 and TRBJ2-5; tentative D call: TRBD2 (5 bases). V shed 4 bases and J shed 10 bases, with 11 bases lying between them. Germline CDR1 and CDR2: SGDLS and YYNGEE. The length of the CDR3 is 11 residues. The CDR3 nucleotides read TGTGCCAGCAGCAGAGACGGGGACCAGTACTTC. Its translation is CASSRDGDQYF.

The chain recombines TRBV7-2 with TRBJ1-5; D uncertain. V lost 3 bases and J 5 bases, leaving 11 bases between the germline ends. Germline V gene lookup returns CDR1 SGHTA and CDR2 FQGNSA. The CDR3 loop spans 14 amino acids. The CDR3 sequence: CASSFKGPDQPQHF. DNA for the CDR3: TGTGCCAGCAGCTTTAAAGGGCCCGATCAGCCCCAGCATTTT. The full variable domain, with the rest looked up from reference TRBV7-2 and TRBJ1-5, is GAGVSQSPSNKVTEKGKDVELRCDPISGHTALYWYRQSLGQGLEFLIYFQGNSAPDKSGLPSDRFSAERTGGSVSTLTIQRTQQEDSAVYLCASSFKGPDQPQHFGDGTRLSIL.

A few counts support this clone. The chain combines TRBV7-9 with TRBJ1-3, with D possibly TRBD1 on 5 matching bases. Germline V CDR1 and CDR2: SEHNR, FQNEAQ (reference sequence). V lost 5 bases and J 3 bases, leaving 23 bases between the germline ends. The CDR3 loop spans 18 amino acids. The CDR3 region is CASSELTMTASIGNTIYF. CDR3 DNA sequence: TGTGCCAGCAGCGAGCTTACCATGACAGCCTCGATTGGAAACACCATATATTTT.

This clone was recorded at least ten times. The gene calls are TRBV11-1 and TRBJ2-3; 9 bases are shared with TRBD2. Germline assignment: CDR1 SGHAT and CDR2 FQDESV (reference sequence). This CDR3 region has 17 residues. J lost 3 bases, V lost 0 bases, and 7 bases had no gene match. DNA for the CDR3: TGTGCCAGCAGCTTAGCGGGTAGCGGGGGACCAACAGATACGCAGTATTTT. This encodes CASSLAGSGGPTDTQYF.

The chain combines TRBV9 with TRBJ2-2; D not resolved. Between the trimmed V and J ends, which lost 0 bases and 4 bases, there was a span of 10 bases. The CDR3 has 15 amino acids. CDR1 is SGDLS and CDR2 is YYNGEE in the germline V gene. The CDR3 DNA is TGTGCCAGCAGCGTAGCTTGGGCGACCACCGGGGAGCTGTTTTTT. Translation gives CASSVAWATTGELFF.

This clone was seen a few times. The CDR3 loop is CASSLDNRVHGYTF. CDR3 nucleotides: TGTGCCAGCAGCTTGGATAACAGGGTCCATGGCTACACCTTC. The chain couples TRBV7-2 to TRBJ1-2; D possibly corresponds to TRBD1 (6 bases). Per the germline V gene, CDR1 is SGHTA and CDR2 is FQGNSA. The CDR3 extends over 14 amino acids. V was trimmed by 3 bases and J by 6 bases, leaving 14 bases between them.

This clone was counted between two and nine times. V and J are TRBV7-2 and TRBJ2-2; TRBD2 matches at 7 bases. Per the germline V gene, CDR1 is SGHTA and CDR2 is FQGNSA. This CDR3 region has 16 residues. Unmatched junction bases numbered 8, after V lost 7 bases and J lost 0 bases. The CDR3, as DNA: TGTGCCAGCACCAGTCCCGGGACTACGAACACCGGGGAGCTGTTTTTT. Its protein is CASTSPGTTNTGELFF.

J is TRBJ1-6 and V is TRBV6-5, with TRBD1 matching 7 bases. CDR3 size: 14 residues. The V and J ends lost 4 bases and 5 bases, in that order; junction bases with no gene match: 2. Germline values: CDR1 MNHEY, CDR2 SVGAGI. Written as DNA, the CDR3 is TGTGCCAGCAGTTCTACAGGGGATAATTCACCCCTCCACTTT. Its translation is CASSSTGDNSPLHF.

This clone was detected only a few times. The gene calls are TRBV7-9 and TRBJ2-5, with 10 positions matching TRBD2. The CDR3 has 14 residues. The V gene end was trimmed by 5 bases and the J gene end by 11 bases; junction bases not matched to a gene: 11. Germline V gene sequence: CDR1 SEHNR, CDR2 FQNEAQ (reference sequence). The CDR3 bases are TGTGCCAGCAGCCTCGGACTAGCGGTCATGGCGCAGTACTTC. Protein: CASSLGLAVMAQYF.

There are a few counts of this clone. CDR3 region: CASSLTGSSQRETQYF. CDR3 nucleotides: TGTGCCAGCAGCTTAACAGGGTCTAGCCAGAGGGAGACCCAGTACTTC. The V and J genes are TRBV5-6 and TRBJ2-5; D is possibly TRBD1 (6 bases). V shed 2 bases and J shed 5 bases, with 19 bases lying between them. CDR1 and CDR2 from the germline V gene are SGHDT and YYEEEE. The length of the CDR3 is 16 residues.

The genes are TRBV18 and TRBJ2-7; possible D gene TRBD2, 5 bases. V was trimmed by 2 bases and J by 8 bases, leaving 7 bases between them. This CDR3 has 11 residues. CDR1 is KGHSH and CDR2 is LQKENI in the germline V gene. In DNA, the CDR3 is TGTGCCAGCTCACCAGGGGAGCAGCAGTACTTC. Translation gives CASSPGEQQYF.

The V call is TRBV29-1, the J call TRBJ2-5; the D is unclear. The CDR3 length is 13 residues. The V end lost 1 base, the J end lost 4 bases, and 10 bases lay between the germline ends. Germline values: CDR1 SQVTM, CDR2 ANQGSEA. DNA for the CDR3: TGCAGCGTTGAAGTTTCCCGAAGAGAGACCCAGTACTTC. Amino acids: CSVEVSRRETQYF.

The rearrangement links TRBV14 to TRBJ1-1; D is unresolved. The CDR3 is 15 residues long. Between the trimmed V and J ends, which lost 0 bases and 8 bases, there was a span of 16 bases. CDR1 is SGHDN and CDR2 is FVKESK in the germline V gene. As DNA, the CDR3 is TGTGCCAGCAGCCAAGAACATTGGCGGTCGAGGGAAGCTTTCTTT. Protein product: CASSQEHWRSREAFF.

A remark on this clone: Compared with germline, one end of the junction differs, possibly owing to a read error. This sequence joins TRBV2 and TRBJ1-5, with a tentative D call TRBD1 (5 bases). This CDR3 contains 14 residues. Germline V gene sequence: CDR1 SNHLY, CDR2 FYNNEI. CDR3: CASNEAGSSQPQQF. The CDR3 nucleotides read TGTGCCAGCAACGAAGCAGGGAGTAGTCAGCCCCAGCAATTT.

The table lists this clone with a few counts. V gene TRBV4-2 combines with J gene TRBJ2-7, with D possibly matching TRBD1 (6 bases). CDR1 and CDR2 from the germline V gene are LGHNA and YNFKEQ. Trimming removed 4 bases at V and 2 bases at J, with 15 bases between. The CDR3 loop spans 15 amino acids. CDR3 DNA sequence: TGTGCCAGCAGCCCAACACAGGGTTCTCCCTACGAGCAGTACTTC. Its protein product is CASSPTQGSPYEQYF.